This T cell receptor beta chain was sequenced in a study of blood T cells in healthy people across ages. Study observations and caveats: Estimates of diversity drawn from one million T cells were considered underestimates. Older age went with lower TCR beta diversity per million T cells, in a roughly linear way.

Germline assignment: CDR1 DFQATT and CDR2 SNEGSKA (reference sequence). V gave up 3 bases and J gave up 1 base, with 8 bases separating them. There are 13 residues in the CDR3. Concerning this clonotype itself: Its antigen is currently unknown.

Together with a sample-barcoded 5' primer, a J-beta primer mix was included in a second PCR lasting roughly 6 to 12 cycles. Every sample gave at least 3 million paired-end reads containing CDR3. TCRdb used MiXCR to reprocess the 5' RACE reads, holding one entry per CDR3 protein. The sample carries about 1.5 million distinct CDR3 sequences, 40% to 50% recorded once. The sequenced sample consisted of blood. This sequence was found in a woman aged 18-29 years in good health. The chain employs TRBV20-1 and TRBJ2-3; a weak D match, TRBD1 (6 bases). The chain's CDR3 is CSARDRCTDTQYF. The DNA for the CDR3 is TGCAGTGCTAGGGACAGATGCACAGATACGCAGTATTTT.